The entry that follows covers one TCR beta chain sequence. Germline V lookup: CDR1 MNHEY, CDR2 SVGAGI. The CDR3 contains 12 residues. V lost 7 bases to trimming and J lost 7 bases, with 11 bases between them. This sample is part of a study of blood T cell repertoires in COVID-19. Some clones are missing from TCRdb's copy, which holds only in-frame ones; the method was immunoSEQ multiplex PCR. The sample lists about 360,000 clones; approximately 85% were seen once. This clonotype was obtained from a woman aged 40 to 50 with acute COVID-19. This sequence joins TRBV6-5 and TRBJ2-1, with D possibly matching TRBD1 (6 bases). Material: PBMCs or T cells enriched from blood (not recorded which). CDR3: CASTKDRNEQFF. For the CDR3, the DNA is TGTGCCAGCACCAAAGACAGGAATGAGCAGTTCTTC.